This T cell receptor (beta chain) was captured by sequencing in a study of T cells in Graves' hyperthyroidism and ophthalmopathy. Study-wide results and caveats: Stable hyperthyroidism and ophthalmopathy were separated using 13 V-J signatures. Blood also contained most expanded thyroid clonotypes above 0.001.

In its sample, this clonotype was seen many times. Its antigen is still unknown. Amplification of TCR beta CDR3 regions was performed using RNA transcripts as template. HTBI primers drove first-round RT-PCR of the TCR CDR3. MiXCR was run by TCRdb on the multiplex PCR reads, yielding one entry per CDR3 protein. The table shows over 650,000 distinct CDR3 sequences, with just under 45% occurring only once. The CDR3 sequence is 12 residues long. The germline V gene has CDR1 ENHRY and CDR2 SYGVKD. The V end was cut by 6 bases, the J end by 3 bases, with 8 bases between. The chain is built from TRBV10-3 and TRBJ1-1; D might be TRBD1 (6 bases). The source of this sequence is an adult man with Graves' disease, either hyperthyroidism or ophthalmopathy (not recorded which). Sequenced sample: peripheral blood or thyroid tissue (not recorded which). The CDR3 sequence: CAIRGGDTEAFF. Here the CDR3 DNA reads TGTGCCATCAGAGGGGGGGACACTGAAGCTTTCTTT.